This T cell receptor (beta chain) was sequenced during a study of PD-L1 blockade in urothelial cancer (dated by TCRdb to the late 2010s). Context from the whole study: All patients started therapy in about 2014 and received atezolizumab 1,200 mg intravenously every 3 weeks. About 90% of the roughly 30 patients were males with bladder-origin urothelial cancer, and about 65% of the 29 reported a prior smoking history. An ECOG performance status of 0 or 1 was recorded for the patients, and 0 to 3 prior chemotherapy regimens had been received by the patients. Blood samples were analyzed at two time points: 3 weeks after treatment start (second dose) and 6 weeks after treatment start. Blood samples gave a median of approximately 150,000 T cells and some 83,000 unique TCRs, with a median clonality of approximately 0.08. An exploratory multi-omic analysis was conducted of the somatic, immune and clinical correlates of response to PD-L1 blockade with atezolizumab in urothelial cancer. Pretreatment tumor samples and matched peripheral blood, collected serially before and after atezolizumab treatment, underwent TCR sequencing. Durable clinical benefit meant progression-free survival longer than 6 months, and TCR features were also tested against progression-free and overall survival. In the same patients, whole exome sequencing and RNA sequencing of pretreatment tumors were performed in addition to TCR sequencing. Durable clinical benefit was achieved by nine patients and was not achieved by 20 patients. Around 30 patients had pretreatment blood TCR-seq, about 24 had at least one posttreatment blood collection, and about 24 had tumor TCR-seq. Overall study outcomes, separate from this receptor: Because the sample size was small (n of about 29) and many exploratory analyses were performed, the results are intended to be hypothesis-generating. A pretreatment peripheral blood TCR clonality below the median was linked to improved progression-free and overall survival. Greater expansion of tumor-associated TCR clones in peripheral blood 3 weeks after the start of treatment was observed in patients with durable benefit (n of about 24, p = 0.022).

Comment on this clone: Its specific antigen is unknown. Base qualities are not provided; no much larger clone lies one nucleotide away.

To estimate absolute template abundance from read counts, synthetic TCR analog templates were spiked into each PCR. The immunoSEQ assay was used to amplify TCRbeta CDR3 regions from genomic DNA with bias-controlled V and J gene primers. Sequencing of rearranged TCRbeta segments was performed at approximately 20X coverage. Processing in the source paper ran as follows. Clustering was used to correct sequencing errors, and CDR3s were annotated against IMGT to assign V, D and J genes. Out-of-frame and stop-codon sequences were excluded, and only productive TCRbeta rearrangements were used in downstream analyses. Clonality was calculated as one minus the Shannon entropy normalized by the log of the number of unique productive sequences. Fisher's exact test with Benjamini-Hochberg correction, at a threshold of adjusted p below 0.01, was used to find clones that differed between time points or between blood and tumor. TCRdb took this table from immuneACCESS and kept in-frame rearrangements with V and J called. Such tables lack part of the clones; where checked against another copy, unresolved V genes explain under half of the gap, and the rest is unexplained. The V and J calls and clone size come from that table; D and trimming were worked out from the DNA. Present in this sample are roughly 95,000 clones, more than 75% of which were seen just once. The ten largest clones represent about 2% of the sample.

The time point label for this specimen denotes: pretreatment peripheral blood. The cohort comprised 25 to 30 patients with locally advanced or metastatic urothelial carcinoma treated at Memorial Sloan Kettering on a trial protocol. Peripheral blood mononuclear cells were collected from each patient pretreatment and during treatment, giving between 1 and 8 total time points per patient. The Qiagen DNeasy Blood extraction kit was used to purify genomic DNA from total PBMCs and tumor samples. PBMCs were collected pretreatment and during treatment and were isolated and stored as previously described. The germline V gene yields KGHSH for CDR1 and LQKENI for CDR2. From V the trimming removes 2 bases and from J it removes 8 bases, while the gene matches leave 10 bases of the junction unaccounted for. The CDR3 numbers 15 residues from cysteine through phenylalanine. The read is trimmed to its CDR3 DNA, 45 bases read in frame from base 1.

The chain couples TRBV18 to TRBJ1-1; TRBD1 lines up with 8 middle nucleotides. The source is a man in his sixties with urothelial cancer. The input for sequencing was PBMCs, taken around atezolizumab (anti-PD-L1) treatment. The CDR3 protein is CASSPTGTGEREAFF. In nucleotide form, the sequence is TGTGCCAGCTCACCAACCGGGACAGGTGAGAGGGAAGCTTTCTTT.